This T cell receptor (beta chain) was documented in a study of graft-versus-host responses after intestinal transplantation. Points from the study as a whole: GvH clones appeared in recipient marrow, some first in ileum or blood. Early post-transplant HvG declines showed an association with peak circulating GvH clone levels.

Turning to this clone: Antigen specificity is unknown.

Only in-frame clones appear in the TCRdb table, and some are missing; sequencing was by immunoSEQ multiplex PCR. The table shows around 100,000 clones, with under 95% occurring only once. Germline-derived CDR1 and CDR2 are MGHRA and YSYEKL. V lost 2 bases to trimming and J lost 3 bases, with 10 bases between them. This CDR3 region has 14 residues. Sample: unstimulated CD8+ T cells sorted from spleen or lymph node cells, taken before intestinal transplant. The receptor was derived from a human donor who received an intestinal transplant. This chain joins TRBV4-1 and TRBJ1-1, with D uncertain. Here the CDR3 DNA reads TGCGCCAGCAGCCAAAAAACCCGGGACACTGAAGCTTTCTTT. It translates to CASSQKTRDTEAFF.